A single sample is the source of the 8 T cell receptor beta chains below, sequenced in a study of blood T cells in healthy people across ages. A sample-barcoded 5' primer and a J-beta primer mix were used in a second PCR of roughly 7 to 11 cycles. TCRdb re-derived calls from the 5' RACE reads in MiXCR, one entry per CDR3 protein. In the table there are 800,000 or so distinct CDR3 sequences, approximately 65% of which are singletons. Sequenced input: blood. Source of these receptors: a man aged 25-45 years in good health.

The chain joins TRBV7-9 to TRBJ2-1, with 10 bases aligning to TRBD2. This CDR3 is built from 15 residues. Germline CDR1 reads SEHNR; CDR2 reads FQNEAQ (reference sequence). V trimming: 5 bases; J trimming: 10 bases; junction bases outside the gene matches: 11. CDR3 DNA: TGTGCCAGCAGCGTACCGGGACTAGCGAAGGGAGAGCAGTTCTTC. The encoded protein is CASSVPGLAKGEQFF.

This chain joins TRBV5-1 and TRBJ1-5; 8 nucleotides agree with TRBD1. The germline V gene has CDR1 SGHRS and CDR2 YFSETQ. The CDR3 runs to 15 residues. Trimming removed 1 base from V and 2 bases from J; junction bases left unmatched: 2. In DNA, the CDR3 is TGCGCCAGCAGCTTGAGGGGACAGGGCAATCAGCCCCAGCATTTT. Its protein is CASSLRGQGNQPQHF.

This clonotype has only a few counts. The chain is built from TRBV29-1 and TRBJ1-1; D is ambiguous. The ends were cut back, 6 bases at V and 3 bases at J, with 5 bases in the middle. The length of the CDR3 is 10 residues. Per the germline V gene, CDR1 is SQVTM and CDR2 is ANQGSEA. As DNA, the CDR3 is TGCAGCGTCAGATACACTGAAGCTTTCTTT. Translating it yields CSVRYTEAFF.

The chain is built from TRBV14 and TRBJ1-2; D is perhaps TRBD1 (5 bases). The CDR3 has 13 amino acids. With 3 bases removed from V and 9 bases from J, the gap between germline ends came to 14 bases. Germline lookup yields CDR1 SGHDN and CDR2 FVKESK. CDR3 region: CASSHKDRSRYTF. CDR3 coding DNA: TGTGCCAGCAGCCATAAAGACAGAAGTCGCTACACCTTC.

This chain's CDR3 is CATSSIQGFEQYF. The DNA for the CDR3 is TGTGCCACCAGCAGCATACAGGGATTCGAGCAGTACTTC. This chain uses TRBV15 with TRBJ2-7; possibly TRBD1 for D (6 bases). The CDR3 runs to 13 residues. CDR1 and CDR2 (germline): LNHNV, YYDKDF (reference sequence). V was clipped by 3 bases and J by 6 bases, with 12 bases between them. Variable domain in full (rest from reference TRBV15 and TRBJ2-7): DAMVIQNPRYQVTQFGKPVTLSCSQTLNHNVMYWYQQKSSQAPKLLFHYYDKDFNNEADTPDNFQSRRPNTSFCFLDIRSPGLGDTAMYLCATSSIQGFEQYFGPGTRLTVT.

The CDR3 sequence is CASSSANTGELFF. CDR3 bases: TGTGCCAGCAGTTCCGCGAACACCGGGGAGCTGTTTTTT. V and J are TRBV6-2 or TRBV6-3 and TRBJ2-2; D is ambiguous. CDR1 and CDR2 (germline): MNHEY, SVGEGT. The CDR3 is made up of 13 amino acids. V was trimmed by 4 bases and J by 0 bases, leaving 3 bases between them.

The CDR3 DNA is TGCGCCAGCGGCAGACTAGCGGGGGACTACAATGAGCAGTTCTTC. Protein: CASGRLAGDYNEQFF. The genes are TRBV5-1 and TRBJ2-1, with 12 bases matching TRBD2. V trimming: 7 bases; J trimming: 3 bases; junction bases outside the gene matches: 5. The CDR3 is made up of 15 amino acids. CDR1 is SGHRS and CDR2 is YFSETQ in the germline V gene.

V is TRBV12-3 or TRBV12-4 and J is TRBJ2-3; D remains unclear. The CDR3 is 11 residues long. The germline V and J ends were trimmed by 6 bases and 4 bases, with 5 bases remaining between them. In DNA, the CDR3 is TGTGCCAGCAGGAGTGCAGATACGCAGTATTTT. Translated: CASRSADTQYF.